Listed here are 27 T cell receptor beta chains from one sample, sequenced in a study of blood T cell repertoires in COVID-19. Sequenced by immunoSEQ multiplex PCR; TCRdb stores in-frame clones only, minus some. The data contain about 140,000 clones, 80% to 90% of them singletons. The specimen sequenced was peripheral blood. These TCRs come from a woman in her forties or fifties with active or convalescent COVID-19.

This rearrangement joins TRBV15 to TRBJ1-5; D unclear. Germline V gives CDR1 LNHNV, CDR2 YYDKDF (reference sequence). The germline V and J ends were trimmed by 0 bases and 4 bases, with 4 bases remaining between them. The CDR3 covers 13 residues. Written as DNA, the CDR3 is TGTGCCACCAGCAGAGATCCTAATCAGCCCCAGCATTTT. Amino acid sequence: CATSRDPNQPQHF.

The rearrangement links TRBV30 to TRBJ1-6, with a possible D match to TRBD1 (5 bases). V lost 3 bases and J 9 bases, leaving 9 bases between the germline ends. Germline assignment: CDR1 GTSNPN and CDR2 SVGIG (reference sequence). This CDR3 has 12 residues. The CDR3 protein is CAWRRGGSPLHF. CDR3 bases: TGTGCCTGGAGAAGGGGTGGTTCACCCCTCCACTTT.

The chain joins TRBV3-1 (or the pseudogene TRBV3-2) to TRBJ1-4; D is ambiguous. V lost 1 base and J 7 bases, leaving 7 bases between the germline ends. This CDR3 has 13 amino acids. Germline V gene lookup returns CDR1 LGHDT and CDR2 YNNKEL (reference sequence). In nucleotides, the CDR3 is TGTGCCAGCAGCCAAGGACACACTGAAAAACTGTTTTTT. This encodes CASSQGHTEKLFF.

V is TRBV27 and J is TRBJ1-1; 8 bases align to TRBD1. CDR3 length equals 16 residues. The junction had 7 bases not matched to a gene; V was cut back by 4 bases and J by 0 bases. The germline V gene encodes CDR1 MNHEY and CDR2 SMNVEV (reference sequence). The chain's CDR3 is CASSYGQGAMNTEAFF. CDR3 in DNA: TGTGCCAGCAGTTACGGACAGGGAGCTATGAACACTGAAGCTTTCTTT.

The DNA for the CDR3 is TGTGCCAGCAGTTCCGTTGAGGCAGATACGCAGTATTTT. Protein sequence: CASSSVEADTQYF. The chain uses TRBV28 and TRBJ2-3, with D uncertain. With 4 bases removed from V and 4 bases from J, the gap between germline ends came to 9 bases. Germline V lookup: CDR1 MDHEN, CDR2 SYDVKM. This CDR3 has 13 residues.

The CDR3 is CASSSDRWGNSPLHF. The CDR3 region has the DNA TGTGCCAGCAGCTCGGACAGGTGGGGAAATTCACCCCTCCACTTT. The chain has TRBV7-9 and TRBJ1-6, with 7 bases matching TRBD1. CDR1 and CDR2 (germline): SEHNR, FQNEAQ (reference sequence). The CDR3 length is 15 residues. V lost 4 bases, J lost 7 bases, and 7 bases stayed unmatched.

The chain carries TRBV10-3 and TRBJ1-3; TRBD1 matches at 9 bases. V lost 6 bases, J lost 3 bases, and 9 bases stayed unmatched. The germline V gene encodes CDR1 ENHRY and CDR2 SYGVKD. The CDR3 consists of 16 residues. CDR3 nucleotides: TGTGCCATCAGGGGCTGGACAGGGGATGTTGGAAACACCATATATTTT. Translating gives CAIRGWTGDVGNTIYF.

In DNA form, the CDR3 reads TGCGCCAGCAGCTTGGAGGTAGCGTATGCCTACGAGCAGTACTTC. Protein: CASSLEVAYAYEQYF. The chain couples TRBV5-1 to TRBJ2-7; the D gene is possibly TRBD2 (5 bases). This CDR3 comprises 15 residues. Trimming removed 0 bases from V and 2 bases from J, with 12 bases in between. Looked up from germline, CDR1 is SGHRS and CDR2 is YFSETQ. Using reference TRBV5-1 and TRBJ2-7 for the parts outside the CDR3, the full variable domain is KAGVTQTPRYLIKTRGQQVTLSCSPISGHRSVSWYQQTPGQGLQFLFEYFSETQRNKGNFPGRFSGRQFSNSRSEMNVSTLELGDSALYLCASSLEVAYAYEQYFGPGTRLTVT.

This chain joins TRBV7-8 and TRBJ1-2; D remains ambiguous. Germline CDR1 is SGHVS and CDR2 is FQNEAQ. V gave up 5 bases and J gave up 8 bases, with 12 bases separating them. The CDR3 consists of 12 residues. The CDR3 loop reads CASSPAPQGYTF. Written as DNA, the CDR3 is TGTGCCAGCAGCCCAGCGCCTCAGGGCTACACCTTC.

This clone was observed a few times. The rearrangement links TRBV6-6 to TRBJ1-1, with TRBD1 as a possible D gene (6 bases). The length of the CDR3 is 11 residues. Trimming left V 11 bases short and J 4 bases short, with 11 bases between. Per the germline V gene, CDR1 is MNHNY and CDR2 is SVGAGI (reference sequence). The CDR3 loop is CAGLQGTEAFF. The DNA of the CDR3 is TGTGCCGGGCTACAGGGCACTGAAGCTTTCTTT.

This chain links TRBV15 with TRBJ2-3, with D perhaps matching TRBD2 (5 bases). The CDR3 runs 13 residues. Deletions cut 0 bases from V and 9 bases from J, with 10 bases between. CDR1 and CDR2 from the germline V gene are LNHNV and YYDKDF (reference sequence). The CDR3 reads CATSRDNRRTQYF. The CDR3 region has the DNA TGTGCCACCAGCAGAGATAACCGGAGGACGCAGTATTTT.

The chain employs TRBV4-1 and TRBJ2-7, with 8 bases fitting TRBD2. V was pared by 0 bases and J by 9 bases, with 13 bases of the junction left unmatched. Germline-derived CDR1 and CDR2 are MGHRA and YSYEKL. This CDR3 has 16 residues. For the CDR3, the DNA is TGCGCCAGCAGCCAAGAAGGGACGACTAGCGCTGAGGGGCAGTACTTC. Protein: CASSQEGTTSAEGQYF.

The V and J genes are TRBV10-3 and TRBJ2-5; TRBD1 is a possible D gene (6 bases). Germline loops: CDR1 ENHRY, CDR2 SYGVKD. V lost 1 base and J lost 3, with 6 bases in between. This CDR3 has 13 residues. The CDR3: CAISEYREETQYF. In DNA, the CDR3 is TGTGCCATCAGTGAGTACAGGGAAGAGACCCAGTACTTC.

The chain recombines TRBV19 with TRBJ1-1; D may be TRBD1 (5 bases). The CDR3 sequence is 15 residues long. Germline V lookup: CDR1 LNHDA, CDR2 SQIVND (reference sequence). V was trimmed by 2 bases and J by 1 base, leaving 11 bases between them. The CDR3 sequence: CASSIMGQTNTEAFF. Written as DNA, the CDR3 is TGTGCCAGTAGTATAATGGGGCAGACGAACACTGAAGCTTTCTTT.

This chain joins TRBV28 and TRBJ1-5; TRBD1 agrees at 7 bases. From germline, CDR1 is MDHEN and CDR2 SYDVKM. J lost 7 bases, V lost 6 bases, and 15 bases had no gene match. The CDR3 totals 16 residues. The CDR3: CASRDSNRGGRQPQHF. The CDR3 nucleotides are TGTGCCAGCAGAGACTCTAACAGGGGAGGTAGACAGCCCCAGCATTTT.

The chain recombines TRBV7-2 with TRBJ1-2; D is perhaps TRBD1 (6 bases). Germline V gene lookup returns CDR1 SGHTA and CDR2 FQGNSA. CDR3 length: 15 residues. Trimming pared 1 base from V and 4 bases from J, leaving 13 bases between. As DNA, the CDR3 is TGTGCCAGCAGCTTAGATCAGGGGAAGGGCTATGGCTACACCTTC. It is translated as CASSLDQGKGYGYTF.

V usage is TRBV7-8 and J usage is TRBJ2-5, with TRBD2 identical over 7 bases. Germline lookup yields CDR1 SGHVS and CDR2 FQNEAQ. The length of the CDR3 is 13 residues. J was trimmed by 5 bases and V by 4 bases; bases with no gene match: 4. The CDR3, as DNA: TGTGCCAGCAGCTGGGGGGGATTGGAGACCCAGTACTTC. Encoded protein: CASSWGGLETQYF.

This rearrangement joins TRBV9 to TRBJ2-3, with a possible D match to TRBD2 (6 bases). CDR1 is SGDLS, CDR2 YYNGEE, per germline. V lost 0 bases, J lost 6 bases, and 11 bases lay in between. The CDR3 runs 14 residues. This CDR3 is CASSVVGEEDTQYF. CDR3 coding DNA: TGTGCCAGCAGCGTAGTTGGGGAGGAGGATACGCAGTATTTT.

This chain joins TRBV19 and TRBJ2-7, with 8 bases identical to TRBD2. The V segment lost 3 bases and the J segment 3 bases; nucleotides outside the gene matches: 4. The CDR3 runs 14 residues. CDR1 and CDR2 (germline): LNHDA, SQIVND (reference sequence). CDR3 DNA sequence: TGTGCCAGTAGTATCGCCGGGGGGGTCTACGAGCAGTACTTC. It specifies CASSIAGGVYEQYF.

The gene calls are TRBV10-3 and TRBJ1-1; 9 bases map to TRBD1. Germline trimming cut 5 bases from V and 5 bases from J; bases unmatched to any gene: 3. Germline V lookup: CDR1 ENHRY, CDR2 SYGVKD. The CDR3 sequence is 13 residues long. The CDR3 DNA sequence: TGTGCCATCAGTCGGGACAGGGTGACTGAAGCTTTCTTT. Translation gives CAISRDRVTEAFF.

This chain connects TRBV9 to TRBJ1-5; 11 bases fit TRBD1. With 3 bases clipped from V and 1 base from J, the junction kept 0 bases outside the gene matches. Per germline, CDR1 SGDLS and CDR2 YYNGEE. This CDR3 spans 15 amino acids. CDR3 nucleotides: TGTGCCAGCAGCGGGACAGGGGGCAGCAATCAGCCCCAGCATTTT. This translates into CASSGTGGSNQPQHF.

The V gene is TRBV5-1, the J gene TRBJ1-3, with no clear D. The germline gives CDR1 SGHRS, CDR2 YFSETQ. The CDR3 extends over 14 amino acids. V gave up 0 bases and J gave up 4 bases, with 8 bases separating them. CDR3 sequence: CASSLGAGGNTIYF. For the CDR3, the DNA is TGCGCCAGCAGCTTGGGGGCGGGGGGAAACACCATATATTTT.

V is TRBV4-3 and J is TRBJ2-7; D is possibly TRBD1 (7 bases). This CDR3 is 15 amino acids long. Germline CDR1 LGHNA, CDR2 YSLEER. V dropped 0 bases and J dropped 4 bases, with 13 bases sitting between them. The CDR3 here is CASSQDIRGAYEQYF. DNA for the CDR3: TGCGCCAGCAGCCAAGATATCAGGGGGGCATACGAGCAGTACTTC.

The CDR3 DNA follows: TGTGCTAGTGGTTTCTTCGACAGGCCACAGCCTGAAGCTTTCTTT. Amino acid sequence: CASGFFDRPQPEAFF. The chain carries TRBV12-5 and TRBJ1-1; D may be TRBD1 (6 bases). This CDR3 is built from 15 residues. Trimming cost V 3 bases and J 6 bases, with 17 bases left between them. Germline assignment: CDR1 LGHNT and CDR2 FRNRAP.

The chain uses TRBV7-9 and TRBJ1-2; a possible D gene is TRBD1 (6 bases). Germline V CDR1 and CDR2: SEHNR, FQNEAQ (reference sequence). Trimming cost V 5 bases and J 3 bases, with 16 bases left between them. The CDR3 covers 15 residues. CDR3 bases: TGTGCCAGCAGCGCGAAGGGACACGGTGACTATGGCTACACCTTC. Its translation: CASSAKGHGDYGYTF.

The CDR3 DNA sequence: TGCGCCAGCAGCCGTGAGGTTCTTACTGAAGAGACCCAGTACTTC. Protein product: CASSREVLTEETQYF. The rearrangement links TRBV4-3 to TRBJ2-5; no clear D. V was clipped by 4 bases and J by 3 bases, with 15 bases between them. The CDR3 consists of 15 residues. Germline values: CDR1 LGHNA, CDR2 YSLEER.

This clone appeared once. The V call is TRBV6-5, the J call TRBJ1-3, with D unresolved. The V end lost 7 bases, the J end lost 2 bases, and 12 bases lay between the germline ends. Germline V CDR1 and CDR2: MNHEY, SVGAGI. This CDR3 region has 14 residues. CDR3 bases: TGTGCCAGCACGGTTTTTTCCCCTGGAAACACCATATATTTT. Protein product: CASTVFSPGNTIYF.